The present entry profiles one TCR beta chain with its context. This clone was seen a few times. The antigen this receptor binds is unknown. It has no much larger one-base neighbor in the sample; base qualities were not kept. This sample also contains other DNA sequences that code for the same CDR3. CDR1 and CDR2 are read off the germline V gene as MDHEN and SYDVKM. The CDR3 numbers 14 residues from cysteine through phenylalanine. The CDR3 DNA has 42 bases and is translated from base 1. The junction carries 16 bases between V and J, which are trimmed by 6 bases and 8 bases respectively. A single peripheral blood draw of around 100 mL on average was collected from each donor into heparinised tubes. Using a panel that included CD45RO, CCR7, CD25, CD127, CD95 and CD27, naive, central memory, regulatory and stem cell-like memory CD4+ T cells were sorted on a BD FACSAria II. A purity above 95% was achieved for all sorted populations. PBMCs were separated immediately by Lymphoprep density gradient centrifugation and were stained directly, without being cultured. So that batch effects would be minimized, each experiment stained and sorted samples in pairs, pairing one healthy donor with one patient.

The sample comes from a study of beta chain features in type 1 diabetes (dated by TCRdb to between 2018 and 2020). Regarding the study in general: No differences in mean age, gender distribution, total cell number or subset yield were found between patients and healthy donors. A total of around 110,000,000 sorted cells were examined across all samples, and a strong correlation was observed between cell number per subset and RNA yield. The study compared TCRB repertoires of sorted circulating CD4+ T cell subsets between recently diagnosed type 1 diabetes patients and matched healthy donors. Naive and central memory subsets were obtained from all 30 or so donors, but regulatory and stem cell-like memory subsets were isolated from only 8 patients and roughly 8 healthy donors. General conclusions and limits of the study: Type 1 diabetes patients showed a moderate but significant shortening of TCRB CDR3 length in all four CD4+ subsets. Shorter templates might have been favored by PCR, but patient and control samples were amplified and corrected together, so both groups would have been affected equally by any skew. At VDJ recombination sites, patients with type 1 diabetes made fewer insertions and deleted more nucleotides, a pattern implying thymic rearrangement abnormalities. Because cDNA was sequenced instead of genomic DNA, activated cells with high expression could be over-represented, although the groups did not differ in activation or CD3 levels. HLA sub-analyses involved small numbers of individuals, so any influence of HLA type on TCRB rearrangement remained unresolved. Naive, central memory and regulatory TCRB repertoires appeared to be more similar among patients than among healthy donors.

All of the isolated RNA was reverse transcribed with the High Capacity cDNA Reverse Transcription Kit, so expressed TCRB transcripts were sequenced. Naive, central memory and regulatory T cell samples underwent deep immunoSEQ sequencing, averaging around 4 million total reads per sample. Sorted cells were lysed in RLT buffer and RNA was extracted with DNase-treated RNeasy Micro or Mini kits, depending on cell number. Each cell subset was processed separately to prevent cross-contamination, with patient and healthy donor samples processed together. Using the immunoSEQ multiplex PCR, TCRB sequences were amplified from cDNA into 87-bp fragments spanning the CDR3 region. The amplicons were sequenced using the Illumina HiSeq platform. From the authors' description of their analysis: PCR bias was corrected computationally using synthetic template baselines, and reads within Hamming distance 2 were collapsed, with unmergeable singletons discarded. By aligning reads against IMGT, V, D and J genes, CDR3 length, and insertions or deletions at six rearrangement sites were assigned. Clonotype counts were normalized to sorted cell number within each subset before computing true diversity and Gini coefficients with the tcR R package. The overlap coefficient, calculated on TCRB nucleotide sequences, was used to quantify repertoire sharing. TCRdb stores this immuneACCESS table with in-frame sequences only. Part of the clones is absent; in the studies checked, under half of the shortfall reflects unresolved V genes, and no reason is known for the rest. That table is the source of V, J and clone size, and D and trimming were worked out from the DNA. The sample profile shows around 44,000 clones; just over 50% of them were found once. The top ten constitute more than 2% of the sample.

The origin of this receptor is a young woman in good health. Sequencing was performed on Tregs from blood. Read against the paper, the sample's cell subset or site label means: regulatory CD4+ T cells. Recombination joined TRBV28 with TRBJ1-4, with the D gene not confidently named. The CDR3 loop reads CASSLAGGSEKLFF. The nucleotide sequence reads TGTGCCAGCAGCCTGGCAGGAGGAAGCGAAAAACTGTTTTTT.